This TCR beta chain was identified in a study of cytomegalovirus exposure and HLA in healthy donors. As for the study in general: One earlier analysis, a look at roughly 170 million T cells, found roughly 110 million unique TCR beta sequences. Study-wide results and caveats: Of the V segments, some could not be distinguished, including TRBV6-2 and TRBV6-3, and were excluded. Within an earlier analysis, most TCR beta V segments proved productive either about 87% or about 30% of the time. Analyses of presence/absence relied on an assumption of roughly uniform sequencing depth across donors.

From germline, CDR1 is ENHRY and CDR2 SYGVKD. Between the trimmed V and J ends, which lost 4 bases and 5 bases, there was a span of 11 bases. The CDR3 is made up of 13 amino acids. This clone was found a few times. Its target is unknown. The primer mix had 60 Vbeta and 13 Jbeta primers. Assay used: immunoSEQ multiplex PCR; TCRdb lists only in-frame clones, some missing. The sample shows about 180,000 clones, around 80% of them seen only once. Sample: PBMCs. The TCR sequence derives from a man aged 18 to 29 in good health and CMV-seronegative. This chain joins TRBV10-3 and TRBJ2-5; no clear D. The CDR3 coding sequence is TGTGCCATCAGTGTCCGATATACTGAGACCCAGTACTTC. Protein product: CAISVRYTETQYF.